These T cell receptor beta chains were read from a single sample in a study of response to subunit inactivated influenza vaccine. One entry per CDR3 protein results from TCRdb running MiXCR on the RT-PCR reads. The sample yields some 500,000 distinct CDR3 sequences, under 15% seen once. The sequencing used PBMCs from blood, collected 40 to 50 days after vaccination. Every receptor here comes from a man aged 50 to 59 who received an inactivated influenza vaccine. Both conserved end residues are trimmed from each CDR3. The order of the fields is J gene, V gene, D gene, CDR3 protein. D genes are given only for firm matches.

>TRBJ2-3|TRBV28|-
ASSPPYTDTQY
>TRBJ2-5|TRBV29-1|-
SVRETETQY
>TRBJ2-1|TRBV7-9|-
ASSSLFSEQF
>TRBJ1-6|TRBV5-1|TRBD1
ASSVGQGASSYNSPLH
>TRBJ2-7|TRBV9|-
ASSQGWSAAYEQY
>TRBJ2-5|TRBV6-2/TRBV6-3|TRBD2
ASSYPVGGTQETQY
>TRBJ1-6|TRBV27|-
ASRVQGNSPLH
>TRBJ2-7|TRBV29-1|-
SVEFGRAYEQY
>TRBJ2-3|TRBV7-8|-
ASSLPVRLRRFTDTQY
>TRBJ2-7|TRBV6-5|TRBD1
ASSYSRTGGMNEQY
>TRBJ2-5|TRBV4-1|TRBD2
ASSQPGIAGWGETQY
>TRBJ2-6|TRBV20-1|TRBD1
SARGTGSSGANVLT
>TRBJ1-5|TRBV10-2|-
ASGVSNQPQH
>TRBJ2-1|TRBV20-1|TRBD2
SARGLASGRAGSSNEQF
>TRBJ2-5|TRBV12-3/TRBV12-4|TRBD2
ASSLARSGRGWETQY
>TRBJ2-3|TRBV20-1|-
SARIRTGTQY
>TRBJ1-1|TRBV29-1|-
SVAGRLSTEAF
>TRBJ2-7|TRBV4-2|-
ASSQGLSLSYEQY
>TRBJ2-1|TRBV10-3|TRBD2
AIRPGTSPSYNEQF
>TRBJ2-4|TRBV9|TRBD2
ASSVTSGGGGKNIQY
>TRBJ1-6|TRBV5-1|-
ASSPTPGLDSPLH
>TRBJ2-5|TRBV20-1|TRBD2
SASTSGKGETQY
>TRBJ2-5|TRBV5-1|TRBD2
ASSLKPGLAGGPQETQY
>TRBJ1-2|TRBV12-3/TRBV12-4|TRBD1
ASSLGQGGIYGYT
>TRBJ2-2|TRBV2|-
ASKRSRGGELF
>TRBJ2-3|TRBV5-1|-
ASSLRGTSTDTQY
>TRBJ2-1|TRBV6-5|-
ASSYLGRGTYNEQF
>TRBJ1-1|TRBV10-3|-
AISDFWGGGTEAF
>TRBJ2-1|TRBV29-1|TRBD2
SVETGTTSANEQF
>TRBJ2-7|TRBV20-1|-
SARGRQPRSYEQY
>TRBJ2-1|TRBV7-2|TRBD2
ASSPTSGGVNEQF
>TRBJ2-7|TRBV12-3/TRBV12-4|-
ASSLIYGNEQY
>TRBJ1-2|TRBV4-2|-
AISPGIICGYT
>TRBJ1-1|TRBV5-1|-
ASKSVLDTEAF
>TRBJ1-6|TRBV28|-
ASSLVETYSYNSPLH
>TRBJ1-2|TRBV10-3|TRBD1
AISQDRERGYT
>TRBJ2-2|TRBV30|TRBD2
AWSVALKRGAGELF
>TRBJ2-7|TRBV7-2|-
ASSLTRSYEQY
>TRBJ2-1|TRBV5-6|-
ASSPTTGTGAYNEQF
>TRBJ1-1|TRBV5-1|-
ASSLERGTEAF
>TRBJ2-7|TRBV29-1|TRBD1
SATGVEQY
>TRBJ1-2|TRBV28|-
ASRPGVYGYT
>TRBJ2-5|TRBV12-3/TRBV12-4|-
ASSFGGETQY
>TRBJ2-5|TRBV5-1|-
ASSFEGRETQY
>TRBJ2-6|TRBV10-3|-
AFSLLHLWSGAGANVLT
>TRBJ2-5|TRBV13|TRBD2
ASSLGNAGEYQETQY
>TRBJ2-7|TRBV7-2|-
ASSLVMGSYEQY
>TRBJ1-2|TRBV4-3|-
ASSQDIRGDYGYT
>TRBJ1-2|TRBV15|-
ATQGTDYGYT
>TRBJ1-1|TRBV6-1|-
ASITPLHNEAF
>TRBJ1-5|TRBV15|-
ATALDSNQPQH
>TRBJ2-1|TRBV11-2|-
ASSLGGDGEQF
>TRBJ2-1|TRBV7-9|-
ASSARSYNEQF
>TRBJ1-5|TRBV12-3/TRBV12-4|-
ASSFHRSNQPQH
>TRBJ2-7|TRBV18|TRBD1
ASSPRGQAYEQY